Below are 32 T cell receptor beta chains sequenced from a single sample in a study of T cell repertoires in cytomegalovirus infection. These receptors' targets are unknown. One entry per CDR3 protein results from TCRdb running MiXCR on the reads. The sample lists about 570,000 distinct CDR3 sequences, about 40% occurring once. The sequences come from cultured PBMCs, collected from culture after CMV antigen stimulation. The receptor source for this set is a human donor in good health (CMV status not recorded). Some clones in this sample may be carry-over from other donors' samples.

The chain combines TRBV10-2 with TRBJ2-1; 7 positions agree with TRBD2. The V segment lost 6 bases and the J segment 3 bases; nucleotides outside the gene matches: 8. The germline gives CDR1 WSHSY, CDR2 SAAADI. This CDR3 has 15 amino acids. This CDR3 is CASRKGGSNYNEQFF. As DNA, the CDR3 is TGCGCCAGCAGAAAGGGCGGGAGTAACTACAATGAGCAGTTCTTC.

The chain couples TRBV6-2 or TRBV6-3 to TRBJ1-6; D perhaps matches TRBD1 (5 bases). CDR3 length: 15 amino acids. Germline values: CDR1 MNHEY, CDR2 SVGEGT. Trimming cost V 6 bases and J 7 bases, with 16 bases left between them. CDR3 residues: CASSYGDGENSPLHF. The CDR3 DNA reads as TGTGCCAGCAGCTACGGGGACGGAGAGAATTCACCCCTCCACTTT.

The chain uses TRBV12-3 or TRBV12-4 and TRBJ2-5; D gene unclear. The V end was cut by 4 bases, the J end by 5 bases, with 14 bases between. The CDR3 extends over 14 amino acids. CDR3 in amino acids: CASSSGLMRETQYF. The CDR3 region has the DNA TGTGCCAGCAGTTCCGGCCTAATGCGGGAGACCCAGTACTTC.

The chain employs TRBV2 and TRBJ1-2, with 8 bases lining up with TRBD1. Germline V gene data show CDR1 as SNHLY and CDR2 as FYNNEI. The trim removed 6 bases at V and 6 bases at J, leaving 6 bases unmatched. The CDR3 sequence is 13 residues long. The CDR3 loop is CASRTDRADGYTF. The CDR3 DNA reads as TGTGCCAGCAGGACGGACAGGGCTGATGGCTACACCTTC.

This clonotype has just a few counts. The V gene is TRBV7-6, the J gene TRBJ1-1, with 7 bases lining up with TRBD1. J was trimmed by 5 bases and V by 5 bases; bases with no gene match: 11. The CDR3 sequence is 15 residues long. The germline gives CDR1 SGHVS, CDR2 FNYEAQ. For the CDR3, the DNA is TGTGCCAGCAGCCTAAGGGACAGCCGTCCGACTGAAGCTTTCTTT. Translated, it gives CASSLRDSRPTEAFF.

The CDR3 region is CSARDTALMNTEAFF. CDR3 nucleotide sequence: TGCAGTGCTAGAGATACAGCACTCATGAACACTGAAGCTTTCTTT. The V call is TRBV20-1, the J call TRBJ1-1; D uncertain. Trimming stripped 0 bases from V and 0 bases from J, with 11 bases between. The germline CDR1 and CDR2 sequences are DFQATT and SNEGSKA (reference sequence). The CDR3 totals 15 residues.

This clonotype has more than one count but fewer than ten. This chain links TRBV18 with TRBJ2-7; D is possibly TRBD2 (5 bases). This CDR3 region has 14 residues. Germline V gives CDR1 KGHSH, CDR2 LQKENI. V was shortened by 4 bases and J by 4 bases, with 14 bases between the two germline ends. The DNA of the CDR3 is TGTGCCAGCTCACAACGGGGTAAAGGGTACGAGCAGTACTTC. Protein product: CASSQRGKGYEQYF.

This clonotype was observed many times. This chain connects TRBV7-2 to TRBJ2-7; TRBD2 is a possible D gene (5 bases). Germline loops: CDR1 SGHTA, CDR2 FQGNSA. The CDR3 has 14 amino acids. Trimming removed 5 bases from V and 7 bases from J, with 18 bases in between. CDR3 DNA sequence: TGTGCCAGCAGCCCAGGCCAGACACGAGGGGAGCAGTACTTC. Encoded protein: CASSPGQTRGEQYF.

In its sample, this clonotype was seen a few times. The gene calls are TRBV11-1 and TRBJ1-3; D may be TRBD1 (5 bases). The CDR3 is 15 amino acids. Germline values: CDR1 SGHAT, CDR2 FQDESV (reference sequence). V was cut by 3 bases and J by 3 bases, with 12 bases left in between. Here the CDR3 DNA reads TGTGCCAGCAGCTTCTCCAGGGAAGATGGAAACACCATATATTTT. Residues: CASSFSREDGNTIYF.

The chain combines TRBV20-1 with TRBJ2-3, with a weak D call TRBD2 (7 bases). The length of the CDR3 is 13 residues. CDR1 and CDR2 (germline): DFQATT, SNEGSKA (reference sequence). Trimming cost V 7 bases and J 2 bases, with 13 bases left between them. CDR3 residues: CSGGGALTDTQYF. CDR3 nucleotides: TGCAGTGGGGGGGGGGCCCTCACAGATACGCAGTATTTT.

The table lists this clonotype with a count of one. The rearrangement links TRBV4-1 to TRBJ1-2; a weak D match, TRBD1 (6 bases). The CDR3 consists of 16 residues. Germline V gene lookup returns CDR1 MGHRA and CDR2 YSYEKL. The V gene lost 0 bases and the J gene lost 0 bases, with 11 bases spanning the gap. As DNA, the CDR3 is TGCGCCAGCAGCCAAGAATACACAGGGACTAACTATGGCTACACCTTC. Its translation: CASSQEYTGTNYGYTF.

The rearrangement links TRBV7-4 to TRBJ2-7; 8 nucleotides align to TRBD2. The CDR3 length is 13 residues. V gave up 5 bases and J gave up 5 bases; unmatched junction bases: 5. Germline V gene lookup returns CDR1 SGHVT and CDR2 SQSDAQ. CDR3 region: CASSPSGSDEQYF. As DNA, the CDR3 is TGTGCCAGCAGCCCGAGCGGGAGCGACGAGCAGTACTTC.

The chain uses TRBV7-2 and TRBJ1-2, with no clear D. The CDR3 covers 13 residues. Germline V gene lookup returns CDR1 SGHTA and CDR2 FQGNSA. V shed 7 bases and J shed 5 bases, with 14 bases lying between them. CDR3 region: CASTFYNNYGYTF. CDR3 coding DNA: TGTGCCAGCACCTTTTACAACAATTATGGCTACACCTTC.

This clonotype was seen a few times. V is TRBV7-2 and J is TRBJ2-7; 7 positions agree with TRBD2. After removal of 7 bases from V and 6 bases from J, the junction contained 12 bases not matched to a gene. CDR3 length equals 14 residues. Looked up from germline, CDR1 is SGHTA and CDR2 is FQGNSA. This CDR3 reads CASISMGGVGEQYF. CDR3 bases: TGTGCCAGCATTTCGATGGGGGGGGTAGGCGAGCAGTACTTC. Supplemented by reference TRBV7-2 and TRBJ2-7, the full variable domain reads GAGVSQSPSNKVTEKGKDVELRCDPISGHTALYWYRQSLGQGLEFLIYFQGNSAPDKSGLPSDRFSAERTGGSVSTLTIQRTQQEDSAVYLCASISMGGVGEQYFGPGTRLTVT.

This clonotype has more than one count but fewer than ten. The chain recombines TRBV6-1 with TRBJ1-4; D might be TRBD1 (5 bases). CDR1 is MNHNS, CDR2 SASEGT, per germline. V lost 0 bases and J 6 bases, leaving 17 bases between the germline ends. CDR3 size: 17 residues. The CDR3 spells CASSEAPLQGRHEKLFF. The CDR3 nucleotides are TGTGCCAGCAGTGAAGCGCCGTTGCAGGGTCGTCATGAAAAACTGTTTTTT.

This chain links TRBV7-2 with TRBJ2-1; D gene ambiguous. Germline V gene data show CDR1 as SGHTA and CDR2 as FQGNSA. Deletions cut 3 bases from V and 5 bases from J, with 5 bases between. The CDR3 loop spans 12 amino acids. The CDR3 region is CASSFVHNEQFF. The CDR3 DNA is TGTGCCAGCAGCTTTGTCCACAATGAGCAGTTCTTC.

The sample holds a few counts of this clonotype. The rearrangement joins TRBV4-1 to TRBJ1-5; D unclear. V lost 1 base and J lost 5, with 15 bases in between. From germline, CDR1 is MGHRA and CDR2 YSYEKL. This CDR3 comprises 16 residues. CDR3 sequence (DNA): TGCGCCAGCAGCCAAGGTCGGGCCCGGGGATATCAGCCCCAGCATTTT. Translation gives CASSQGRARGYQPQHF.

This clonotype was observed many times. This rearrangement joins TRBV6-1 to TRBJ2-1; 8 positions match TRBD1. The CDR3 contains 14 residues. J lost 5 bases, V lost 3 bases, and 3 bases had no gene match. Germline V lookup: CDR1 MNHNS, CDR2 SASEGT. CDR3 coding DNA: TGTGCCAGCAGTGATCGACAGGGGAACAATGAGCAGTTCTTC. Translating gives CASSDRQGNNEQFF.

Many counts were recorded for this clonotype. The DNA for the CDR3 is TGTGCCAGCAGCCAAAGCGCCCAGGGAGGTCCCTACGAGCAGTACTTC. Translating gives CASSQSAQGGPYEQYF. V and J are TRBV7-9 and TRBJ2-7, with a tentative D call TRBD2 (6 bases). CDR3 length: 16 amino acids. Germline V lookup: CDR1 SEHNR, CDR2 FQNEAQ (reference sequence). V was shortened by 5 bases and J by 2 bases, with 19 bases between the two germline ends. The entire variable domain, with the rest obtained from reference TRBV7-9 and TRBJ2-7, is as follows: DTGVSQNPRHKITKRGQNVTFRCDPISEHNRLYWYRQTLGQGPEFLTYFQNEAQLEKSRLLSDRFSAERPKGSFSTLEIQRTEQGDSAMYLCASSQSAQGGPYEQYFGPGTRLTVT.

V gene TRBV10-3 combines with J gene TRBJ1-2, with 8 bases matching TRBD1. Germline lookup yields CDR1 ENHRY and CDR2 SYGVKD. The CDR3 sequence is 17 residues long. The V and J ends lost 2 bases and 0 bases, in that order; junction bases with no gene match: 8. CDR3 DNA: TGTGCCATCAGTGAGACCGACAGGGGAGGATCTAACTATGGCTACACCTTC. This sequence encodes CAISETDRGGSNYGYTF.

The rearrangement links TRBV9 to TRBJ2-1, with 11 bases lining up with TRBD1. The CDR3 is 15 amino acids. Unmatched junction bases numbered 3, after V lost 3 bases and J lost 4 bases. Germline CDR1 is SGDLS and CDR2 is YYNGEE. The CDR3 loop reads CASSAGTGGYNEQFF. CDR3 DNA sequence: TGTGCCAGCAGCGCCGGGACAGGGGGGTACAATGAGCAGTTCTTC.

This chain uses TRBV28 with TRBJ1-4, with 7 bases identical to TRBD1. Germline lookup yields CDR1 MDHEN and CDR2 SYDVKM. The CDR3 extends over 16 amino acids. Germline trimming cut 10 bases from V and 0 bases from J; bases unmatched to any gene: 11. This CDR3 is CATEKGTAATNEKLFF. The CDR3 DNA is TGTGCCACCGAGAAAGGGACAGCCGCAACTAATGAAAAACTGTTTTTT.

The rearrangement joins TRBV19 to TRBJ2-1; 10 nucleotides agree with TRBD2. The CDR3 is 19 amino acids. Losses at the gene ends were 6 bases for V and 4 bases for J; bases not matched to a gene: 18. CDR1 LNHDA and CDR2 SQIVND come from the germline V gene (reference sequence). CDR3 loop: CASRTGGLAGGLSYNEQFF. Here the CDR3 DNA reads TGTGCCAGTAGAACCGGGGGATTAGCGGGAGGACTATCGTACAATGAGCAGTTCTTC. The full variable domain, its missing parts supplied by reference TRBV19 and TRBJ2-1, is DGGITQSPKYLFRKEGQNVTLSCEQNLNHDAMYWYRQDPGQGLRLIYYSQIVNDFQKGDIAEGYSVSREKKESFPLTVTSAQKNPTAFYLCASRTGGLAGGLSYNEQFFGPGTRLTVL.

The chain couples TRBV7-2 to TRBJ1-1; tentatively, D is TRBD1 (5 bases). Germline lookup yields CDR1 SGHTA and CDR2 FQGNSA. Trimming removed 2 bases from V and 3 bases from J, with 10 bases in between. The CDR3 is 14 amino acids. The DNA for the CDR3 is TGTGCCAGCAGCTTATTCCGGGGGGACACTGAAGCTTTCTTT. Translated, it gives CASSLFRGDTEAFF.

This clonotype was counted only a few times. The V and J genes are TRBV19 and TRBJ2-1; 7 bases fit TRBD2. Germline CDR1 LNHDA, CDR2 SQIVND (reference sequence). Trimming cost V 3 bases and J 0 bases; bases outside gene matches: 8. This CDR3 region has 17 residues. DNA for the CDR3: TGTGCCAGTAGTATTTCCCCCCTAGCGGTCTCCTACAATGAGCAGTTCTTC. Translating gives CASSISPLAVSYNEQFF.

The chain links TRBV6-6 to TRBJ1-3; D is uncertain. The CDR3 runs 13 residues. Germline V gives CDR1 MNHNY, CDR2 SVGAGI (reference sequence). V was pared by 7 bases and J by 4 bases, with 11 bases between. The CDR3 loop reads CASKAGSGNTIYF. The DNA of the CDR3 is TGTGCCAGCAAAGCGGGCTCAGGAAACACCATATATTTT.

This clonotype was seen a handful of times. The chain employs TRBV7-9 and TRBJ1-1; the D is unclear. CDR3 size: 17 residues. Germline CDR1 SEHNR, CDR2 FQNEAQ (reference sequence). The V end lost 5 bases, the J end lost 0 bases, and 19 bases lay between the germline ends. As DNA, the CDR3 is TGTGCCAGCAGCAGAGAGCACGGGATGGCGATGAACACTGAAGCTTTCTTT. It yields the protein CASSREHGMAMNTEAFF.

In its sample, this clonotype was seen a few times. The CDR3: CASSEARGSNQPQHF. The CDR3 DNA sequence: TGTGCCAGCAGTGAAGCGCGAGGTAGCAATCAGCCCCAGCATTTT. The rearrangement links TRBV2 to TRBJ1-5; no clear D. The CDR3 runs to 15 residues. The V end was cut by 0 bases, the J end by 0 bases, with 6 bases between. In germline, CDR1 is SNHLY, CDR2 FYNNEI.

This clonotype came up a few times. The chain combines TRBV7-6 with TRBJ2-7; 7 bases are a match to TRBD2. With V trimmed by 3 bases and J by 2 bases, 4 bases remained unmatched. Looked up from germline, CDR1 is SGHVS and CDR2 is FNYEAQ. The CDR3 is made up of 14 amino acids. For the CDR3, the DNA is TGTGCCAGCAGCTTGGGGGGGGAAGCCTACGAGCAGTACTTC. Its protein product is CASSLGGEAYEQYF.

This clonotype has a handful of counts. The J gene is TRBJ2-3, the V gene TRBV28, with D possibly TRBD1 on 6 matching bases. CDR3 length: 15 residues. Deletions cut 6 bases from V and 1 base from J, with 14 bases between. CDR1 MDHEN and CDR2 SYDVKM come from the germline V gene. For the CDR3, the DNA is TGTGCCAGCAGGGGGGCCGACATAGGCACAGATACGCAGTATTTT. It translates to CASRGADIGTDTQYF.

The chain employs TRBV7-2 and TRBJ2-7, with D maybe TRBD2 (5 bases). V was pared by 5 bases and J by 7 bases, with 21 bases between. CDR1 and CDR2 from the germline V gene are SGHTA and FQGNSA. This CDR3 is 15 amino acids long. CDR3: CASSDYDTGFWEQYF. DNA for the CDR3: TGTGCCAGCAGCGACTACGACACGGGCTTCTGGGAGCAGTACTTC. Full variable domain (missing parts from reference TRBV7-2 and TRBJ2-7): GAGVSQSPSNKVTEKGKDVELRCDPISGHTALYWYRQSLGQGLEFLIYFQGNSAPDKSGLPSDRFSAERTGGSVSTLTIQRTQQEDSAVYLCASSDYDTGFWEQYFGPGTRLTVT.

V usage is TRBV6-5 and J usage is TRBJ2-6; TRBD2 is a possible D gene (5 bases). Germline V gene sequence: CDR1 MNHEY, CDR2 SVGAGI. V lost 5 bases to trimming and J lost 0 bases, with 14 bases between them. This CDR3 comprises 17 residues. The CDR3 bases are TGTGCCAGCAGTCCCACCGGACTGTACTCTGGGGCCAACGTCCTGACTTTC. Amino acids: CASSPTGLYSGANVLTF.